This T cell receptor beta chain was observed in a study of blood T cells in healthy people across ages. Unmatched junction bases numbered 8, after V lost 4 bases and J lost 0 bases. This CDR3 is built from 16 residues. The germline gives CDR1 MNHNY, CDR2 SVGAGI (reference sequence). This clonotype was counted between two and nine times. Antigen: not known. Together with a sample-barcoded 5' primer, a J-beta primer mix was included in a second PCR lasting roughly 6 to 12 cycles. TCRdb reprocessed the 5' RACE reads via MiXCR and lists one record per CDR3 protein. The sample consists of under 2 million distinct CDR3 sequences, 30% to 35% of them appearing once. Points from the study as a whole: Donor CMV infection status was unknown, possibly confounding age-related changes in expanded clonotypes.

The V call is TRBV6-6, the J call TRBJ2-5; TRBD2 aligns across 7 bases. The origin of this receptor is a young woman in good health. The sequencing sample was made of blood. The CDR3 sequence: CASSWGGSGDQETQYF. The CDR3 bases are TGTGCCAGCAGTTGGGGCGGGAGCGGGGACCAAGAGACCCAGTACTTC.